These 2 T cell receptor beta chains share one sample of origin, sequenced in a study of blood T cell repertoires in COVID-19. Profiled with immunoSEQ multiplex PCR; TCRdb holds only in-frame clones, not every one. The sample lists roughly 240,000 clones, about 91% occurring once. The sample consisted of PBMCs or T cells enriched from blood (not recorded which). These TCRs come from a woman aged 40 to 55 with acute COVID-19.

The sample holds many counts of this clone. This chain joins TRBV9 and TRBJ2-1; TRBD1 aligns across 8 bases. V lost 0 bases and J lost 4; bases outside the gene matches: 24. CDR1 and CDR2 (germline): SGDLS, YYNGEE. CDR3 length equals 22 residues. CDR3 in DNA: TGTGCCAGCAGCGTAGCCGACAGGGGTAGGGATACCAGGCTGGGGCAATACAATGAGCAGTTCTTC. Amino acid sequence: CASSVADRGRDTRLGQYNEQFF. The complete variable domain, with remaining parts taken from reference TRBV9 and TRBJ2-1, reads DSGVTQTPKHLITATGQRVTLRCSPRSGDLSVYWYQQSLDQGLQFLIQYYNGEERAKGNILERFSAQQFPDLHSELNLSSLELGDSALYFCASSVADRGRDTRLGQYNEQFFGPGTRLTVL.

The chain carries TRBV11-2 and TRBJ2-1; D may be TRBD2 (5 bases). Germline loops: CDR1 SGHAT, CDR2 FQNNGV. V lost 0 bases to trimming and J lost 2 bases, with 11 bases between them. The CDR3 spans 16 residues. The CDR3 protein is CASSLDGAGTYNEQFF. The CDR3 nucleotides are TGTGCCAGCAGCTTAGACGGCGCGGGCACCTACAATGAGCAGTTCTTC.